The rows below give T cell receptor beta chains drawn from one sample of a study of high-grade serous ovarian cancer treatment subgroups. The data were produced by immunoSEQ multiplex PCR, yet TCRdb's version contains in-frame clones alone and is incomplete. The sample records 2,600 or so clones, approximately 70% being singletons. Sequenced input: tumor tissue. The receptors shown here come from a human donor with high-grade serous ovarian cancer. Both conserved end residues are part of each CDR3. Each record gives: V gene, J gene, CDR3 protein.

TRBV5-6	TRBJ1-5	CASSLTPNQPQHF
TRBV5-4	TRBJ2-2	CASSLGQPANTGELFF
TRBV6-5	TRBJ1-2	CASSYLTGAGGYTF
TRBV5-1	TRBJ2-5	CASSRQGHLGETQYF
TRBV10-1	TRBJ2-3	CASSESKVSDTQYF
TRBV6-5	TRBJ2-7	CASSYHRGIGYEQYF
TRBV10-2	TRBJ1-1	CASSESAGDLEAFF
TRBV10-3	TRBJ1-6	CAIAGAVDNSPLHF
TRBV30	TRBJ2-5	CAWTGSETQYF
TRBV5-1	TRBJ1-2	CASSLGGQGKKMDGYTF
TRBV29-1	TRBJ2-5	CSVPSGAMETQYF
TRBV10-1	TRBJ2-3	CASSAQRLATQYF
TRBV7-2	TRBJ1-3	CASSLGQTGSGNTIYF
TRBV15	TRBJ2-1	CATSSWGTYNGQFF
TRBV15	TRBJ1-2	CATSRSKGAVDYGYTF
TRBV28	TRBJ2-3	CASTLSLAADTQYF
TRBV5-8	TRBJ1-1	CASSPTGSTEAFF
TRBV14	TRBJ2-7	CASSRGGLSYEQYF
TRBV10-3	TRBJ1-4	CATGTGPEKLFF
TRBV18	TRBJ2-3	CASSPPGRASDTQYF
TRBV7-2	TRBJ1-5	CASSSSGTGGGGQPQHF
TRBV5-6	TRBJ1-4	CASSFGRTNEKLFF
TRBV13	TRBJ2-3	CASSLPEAGGLDTQYF
TRBV7-2	TRBJ2-1	CASNLDGAQFF
TRBV5-1	TRBJ2-1	CASSVRLAGALGEQFF
TRBV5-1	.	CASSLDVSYEQYF
TRBV13	TRBJ2-2	CASSLERGGELFF
TRBV5-5	TRBJ2-7	CASSLGAYEQYF
TRBV7-8	.	CASSLGTGDEQYF
TRBV2	TRBJ1-1	CASSDDSNTEAFF
TRBV7-2	TRBJ2-1	CASSLAPRYNEQFF
TRBV10-3	TRBJ2-5	CAISEPGLAGYQETQYF
TRBV5-6	TRBJ1-5	CASSLAAGNSNQPQHF
TRBV15	TRBJ1-5	CATSRAGTGGWNQPQHF
TRBV5-5	TRBJ2-1	CASSFSPPGQGYNEQFF
TRBV18	TRBJ1-2	CASSPLPGQGDIGDGYTF
TRBV10-3	TRBJ2-7	CAISGTSGGAAYEQYF
TRBV5-1	TRBJ2-7	CASSPSTWDISYEQYF
TRBV19	TRBJ2-5	CASSVQGSETQYF
TRBV7-8	TRBJ2-1	CASSPGVVGSYNEQFF
TRBV9	TRBJ1-1	CASSVVGAGTEAFF
TRBV6-6	TRBJ1-4	CASKPGGGEKLFF
TRBV9	TRBJ2-7	CASSGGGLAADEQYF
TRBV19	TRBJ2-7	CASSMRTGGSYEQYF
TRBV2	TRBJ2-7	CASSENGLSYEQYF
TRBV10-3	TRBJ2-7	CAISVSRGDYEQYF
TRBV19	TRBJ1-2	CASSIFPPRVFGYTF
TRBV7-8	TRBJ2-7	CASSSYEQYF
TRBV19	TRBJ2-1	CASSRTSGSYNEQFF
TRBV6-1	TRBJ2-7	CASSAGREQYF
TRBV19	TRBJ2-3	CASSITPAPTDTQYF
TRBV7-9	TRBJ2-7	CATENRGTYEQYF
TRBV19	TRBJ1-5	CASSSGQGGMGNQPQHF
TRBV27	TRBJ1-5	CASSLDRVSRQPQHF
TRBV7-7	TRBJ2-5	CASSQGRGSETQYF
TRBV10-3	TRBJ2-7	CAISEPPGQGAGEQYF
TRBV4-3	TRBJ1-2	CASSQATGAYGYTF
TRBV4-3	TRBJ2-6	CASSREASGGLGANVLTF
TRBV7-2	TRBJ2-1	CASSRVALSGGSNNEQFF
TRBV27	TRBJ2-7	CASSQIQGGRYEQYF